Presented here are 14 T cell receptor beta chains from one specimen sequenced in a study of blood T cell repertoires in COVID-19. Sequenced by immunoSEQ multiplex PCR; TCRdb stores in-frame clones only, minus some. This sample carries 90,000 to 120,000 clones, almost 85% of them seen once, and the ten largest clones take approximately 4%. The sample taken for sequencing was peripheral blood. The receptors shown here come from a human donor in a cohort sampled during active COVID-19.

This clone was observed once. This rearrangement joins TRBV3-1 (or the pseudogene TRBV3-2) to TRBJ1-1; no clear D gene. The germline gives CDR1 LGHDT, CDR2 YNNKEL (reference sequence). This CDR3 comprises 15 residues. Trimming removed 3 bases from V and 0 bases from J, with 11 bases in between. Here the CDR3 DNA reads TGTGCCAGCAGCCATCTTGGCGGAGTGAACACTGAAGCTTTCTTT. Amino acid sequence: CASSHLGGVNTEAFF.

J is TRBJ2-3 and V is TRBV28; TRBD2 agrees at 7 bases. J gave up 8 bases and V 3 bases, and 8 bases lay outside the gene matches. The V gene's germline CDR1 is MDHEN and CDR2 SYDVKM. The CDR3 covers 14 residues. CDR3 sequence: CASSFGASGSTQYF. In DNA, the CDR3 is TGTGCCAGCAGTTTTGGCGCTAGCGGAAGTACGCAGTATTTT.

The chain couples TRBV18 to TRBJ1-2, with 7 positions matching TRBD1. This CDR3 is 16 amino acids long. Unmatched junction bases numbered 11, after V lost 0 bases and J lost 7 bases. Germline CDR1 KGHSH, CDR2 LQKENI. CDR3 bases: TGTGCCAGCTCACCACCGCTTAGACAGGGTAGTTCTGGCTACACCTTC. As protein: CASSPPLRQGSSGYTF.

The V gene is TRBV6-1, the J gene TRBJ2-7; a weak D match, TRBD1 (5 bases). Germline CDR1 reads MNHNS; CDR2 reads SASEGT. Trimming shortened V by 2 bases and J by 3 bases, and 11 bases separated the two germline ends. This CDR3 is 14 amino acids long. CDR3 DNA sequence: TGTGCCAGCAGTGAAAGGGGCTCAAACTACGAGCAGTACTTC. This translates into CASSERGSNYEQYF.

The chain combines TRBV5-1 with TRBJ2-3; TRBD1 aligns across 7 bases. V lost 2 bases to trimming and J lost 3 bases; unmatched junction nucleotides: 3. Germline CDR1 and CDR2: SGHRS and YFSETQ. This CDR3 is 14 amino acids long. Here the CDR3 reads CASSLQQGTDTQYF. Here the CDR3 DNA reads TGCGCCAGCAGCTTACAACAGGGGACAGATACGCAGTATTTT. The variable domain in full, with the rest retrieved from reference TRBV5-1 and TRBJ2-3, is KAGVTQTPRYLIKTRGQQVTLSCSPISGHRSVSWYQQTPGQGLQFLFEYFSETQRNKGNFPGRFSGRQFSNSRSEMNVSTLELGDSALYLCASSLQQGTDTQYFGPGTRLTVL.

The rearrangement links TRBV7-9 to TRBJ1-1, with D hard to call. The CDR3 totals 14 residues. Germline loops: CDR1 SEHNR, CDR2 FQNEAQ (reference sequence). Trimming left V 2 bases short and J 1 base short, with 8 bases between. CDR3 sequence reads: CASSLKLQNTEAFF. CDR3 DNA sequence: TGTGCCAGCAGCTTAAAGTTACAGAACACTGAAGCTTTCTTT.

This sequence joins TRBV5-4 and TRBJ1-5; 10 nucleotides agree with TRBD1. The germline CDR1 and CDR2 sequences are SGHNT and YYREEE (reference sequence). The CDR3 is 17 residues long. V dropped 4 bases and J dropped 0; count of bases not matched to a gene: 7. This CDR3 reads CASSNRDRGYSNQPQHF. The DNA of the CDR3 is TGTGCCAGCAGCAACCGGGACAGGGGATATAGCAATCAGCCCCAGCATTTT.

The chain carries TRBV28 and TRBJ2-7, with TRBD1 matching 12 bases. V lost 8 bases and J lost 2; bases outside the gene matches: 7. Germline CDR1 MDHEN, CDR2 SYDVKM. CDR3 size: 15 residues. The CDR3 region is CASGTGGAGTYEQYF. The CDR3 nucleotides read TGTGCCAGCGGGACAGGGGGCGCTGGAACCTACGAGCAGTACTTC. The full variable domain, in which reference TRBV28 and TRBJ2-7 provide the parts outside the CDR3, is DVKVTQSSRYLVKRTGEKVFLECVQDMDHENMFWYRQDPGLGLRLIYFSYDVKMKEKGDIPEGYSVSREKKERFSLILESASTNQTSMYLCASGTGGAGTYEQYFGPGTRLTVT.

This chain's CDR3 is CASSHPGGTVRYEQYF. The CDR3 nucleotides are TGTGCCAGCAGCCACCCGGGGGGGACTGTCCGTTACGAGCAGTACTTC. The chain is built from TRBV4-2 and TRBJ2-7; 8 nucleotides line up with TRBD2. Trimming removed 3 bases from V and 4 bases from J; junction bases left unmatched: 11. Germline V gene data show CDR1 as LGHNA and CDR2 as YNFKEQ. The CDR3 runs to 16 residues.

V gene TRBV6-4 combines with J gene TRBJ1-1; 8 bases are a match to TRBD1. V was clipped by 1 base and J by 7 bases; unmatched bases: 11. The CDR3 consists of 16 residues. The V gene's germline CDR1 is MRHNA and CDR2 SNTAGT. The CDR3 DNA sequence: TGTGCCAGCAGTGACTTAAGGACAGGGCTTTTTGGTGAAGCTTTCTTT. Translation: CASSDLRTGLFGEAFF.

This sequence joins TRBV7-2 and TRBJ2-4, with D maybe TRBD1 (6 bases). The CDR3 has 15 residues. Germline V gives CDR1 SGHTA, CDR2 FQGNSA. The V end was cut by 1 base, the J end by 3 bases, with 10 bases between. In DNA, the CDR3 is TGTGCCAGCAGCTTAGGAAACAGGGTCAAAAACATTCAGTACTTC. Protein: CASSLGNRVKNIQYF.

The V call is TRBV7-6, the J call TRBJ2-2; TRBD1 is a possible D gene (6 bases). The CDR3 has 16 residues. From germline, CDR1 is SGHVS and CDR2 FNYEAQ. Trimming took off 5 bases at V and 0 bases at J, with 13 bases between the two ends. The CDR3 here is CASSPQGPANTGELFF. CDR3 nucleotide sequence: TGTGCCAGCAGCCCTCAGGGGCCGGCGAACACCGGGGAGCTGTTTTTT.

V and J are TRBV6-1 and TRBJ2-5; 11 bases align to TRBD2. The V gene end was trimmed by 0 bases and the J gene end by 5 bases; junction bases not matched to a gene: 5. Germline loops: CDR1 MNHNS, CDR2 SASEGT. The CDR3 length is 16 residues. The CDR3 sequence: CASSEALAGGRETQYF. CDR3 nucleotide sequence: TGTGCCAGCAGTGAAGCCCTAGCGGGAGGTAGGGAGACCCAGTACTTC.

The rearrangement joins TRBV7-2 to TRBJ2-5; D unclear. This CDR3 is 15 amino acids long. V gave up 0 bases and J gave up 5 bases, with 13 bases separating them. Germline V gives CDR1 SGHTA, CDR2 FQGNSA. CDR3: CASSLAEAWSETQYF. The CDR3 DNA reads as TGTGCCAGCAGCTTAGCGGAAGCGTGGTCGGAGACCCAGTACTTC.